This TCR beta chain was sequenced for a study of T cells in Graves' hyperthyroidism and ophthalmopathy. Each diagnosis drew on symptoms, thyroxine, TRAb, thyroid ultrasound and orbital computed tomography findings. This clonotype was counted many times. Its specificity is not known. Study outcomes and limitations: Ophthalmopathy, which appeared later, was predicted by the model a median about 6.8 months before onset.

Researchers took RNA transcripts and amplified the TCR beta CDR3 regions from them. Primed by the HTBI set, a first-round RT-PCR was run on the TCR CDR3. TCRdb reanalysed the multiplex PCR reads using MiXCR and keeps one entry per CDR3 protein. The table has over 650,000 distinct CDR3 sequences, about 45% seen once. The length of the CDR3 is 13 residues. Germline V CDR1 and CDR2: SNHLY, FYNNEI. Trimming removed 7 bases from V and 7 bases from J, with 11 bases in between. The chain employs TRBV2 and TRBJ1-6, with D possibly being TRBD1 (5 bases). This sequence originates from an adult man with Graves' disease, either hyperthyroidism or ophthalmopathy (not recorded which). The sample taken for sequencing was peripheral blood or thyroid tissue (not recorded which). CDR3 residues: CASKGWRNSPLHF. CDR3 nucleotide sequence: TGTGCCAGCAAGGGGTGGAGAAATTCACCCCTCCACTTT.